These 27 T cell receptor beta chains were all obtained from the same sample, sequenced in a study of blood T cell repertoires in COVID-19. The table came from immunoSEQ multiplex PCR; TCRdb's copy has only in-frame clones and leaves some out. This table has just under 30,000 clones, roughly nine tenths appearing once. Sample: peripheral blood. Every receptor here comes from a human donor with active COVID-19. The donor label of this sample is uncertain.

On this clone: The junction shows a germline mismatch at one end, possibly a read error. The chain combines TRBV7-7 with TRBJ2-1; TRBD2 matches at 13 bases. Germline V gene lookup returns CDR1 SSHAT and CDR2 FNYEAQ (reference sequence). The CDR3 spans 15 residues. CDR3 in amino acids: CASSRLAGGHNEQFF. CDR3 sequence (DNA): TGTGCTAGCAGCCGACTAGCGGGAGGCCACAATGAGCAGTTCTTC.

The V gene is TRBV19, the J gene TRBJ2-3, with a possible D match to TRBD2 (6 bases). The germline V and J ends were trimmed by 3 bases and 2 bases, with 12 bases remaining between them. The CDR3 consists of 15 residues. Germline-derived CDR1 and CDR2 are LNHDA and SQIVND (reference sequence). The CDR3: CASSIGGINTDTQYF. The CDR3 DNA follows: TGTGCCAGTAGTATTGGCGGGATTAACACAGATACGCAGTATTTT.

The V call is TRBV9, the J call TRBJ2-1; 11 nucleotides line up with TRBD2. This CDR3 has 18 amino acids. Germline CDR1 reads SGDLS; CDR2 reads YYNGEE. The V and J ends lost 4 bases and 0 bases, in that order; junction bases with no gene match: 9. The CDR3, as DNA: TGTGCCAGCAGCCGGCAGGGGGGGACTAGCGGCTCCTACAATGAGCAGTTCTTC. Amino acids: CASSRQGGTSGSYNEQFF.

For the CDR3, the DNA is TGTGCCAGCATTGAGGGAGGGTCACAGCCCCAGCATTTT. Translated: CASIEGGSQPQHF. The V and J genes are TRBV28 and TRBJ1-5; the D is unclear. Between the trimmed V and J ends, which lost 7 bases and 7 bases, there was a span of 14 bases. Germline values: CDR1 MDHEN, CDR2 SYDVKM. The CDR3 is 13 amino acids.

With respect to this clone: The germline gene is not matched at one end of the junction; a read error may be the cause. The V and J genes are TRBV30 and TRBJ2-7; D might be TRBD1 (6 bases). This CDR3 comprises 17 residues. Germline V gene data show CDR1 as GTSNPN and CDR2 as SVGIG (reference sequence). CDR3 protein: CAWSVPPTGIKNYEQCF. CDR3 DNA sequence: TGTGCCTGGAGTGTACCCCCCACAGGGATAAAAAACTACGAGCAGTGCTTC. The entire variable domain, with the rest obtained from reference TRBV30 and TRBJ2-7, is as follows: SQTIHQWPATLVQPVGSPLSLECTVEGTSNPNLYWYRQAAGRGLQLLFYSVGIGQISSEVPQNLSASRPQDRQFILSSKKLLLSDSGFYLCAWSVPPTGIKNYEQCFGPGTRLTVT.

The chain employs TRBV20-1 and TRBJ2-7; tentatively, D is TRBD2 (5 bases). The V and J ends lost 3 bases and 2 bases respectively, with 11 bases between them. The CDR3 spans 13 residues. The germline V gene encodes CDR1 DFQATT and CDR2 SNEGSKA (reference sequence). The CDR3 DNA sequence: TGCAGTGCTAGTTCGGACTTCCCCTACGAGCAGTACTTC. Encoded protein: CSASSDFPYEQYF.

The gene calls are TRBV6-5 and TRBJ2-3; 8 bases map to TRBD2. The germline V gene has CDR1 MNHEY and CDR2 SVGAGI. J gave up 5 bases and V 0 bases, and 4 bases lay outside the gene matches. The CDR3 is 15 residues long. The CDR3 loop reads CASSYSRGDGDTQYF. In DNA, the CDR3 is TGTGCCAGCAGTTACTCGCGGGGGGACGGAGATACGCAGTATTTT.

This chain uses TRBV20-1 with TRBJ2-5; 7 bases agree with TRBD2. Germline lookup yields CDR1 DFQATT and CDR2 SNEGSKA (reference sequence). CDR3 length: 14 amino acids. Trimming removed 3 bases from V and 5 bases from J; junction bases left unmatched: 9. CDR3 region: CSASRDGRTETQYF. The CDR3 DNA reads as TGCAGTGCTAGTCGTGACGGGAGGACTGAGACCCAGTACTTC.

The chain carries TRBV6-6 and TRBJ2-3; 10 bases fit TRBD2. The length of the CDR3 is 17 residues. Germline trimming cut 5 bases from V and 1 base from J; bases unmatched to any gene: 9. CDR1 is MNHNY, CDR2 SVGAGI, per germline (reference sequence). This CDR3 is CASSPIGGLAGTDTQYF. As DNA, the CDR3 is TGTGCCAGCAGTCCGATTGGAGGACTAGCGGGCACAGATACGCAGTATTTT.

In this sample, this clone turned up a few times. The chain combines TRBV27 with TRBJ1-6, with D unresolved. This CDR3 is built from 15 residues. Germline V gene data show CDR1 as MNHEY and CDR2 as SMNVEV (reference sequence). Trimming took 4 bases from V and 2 from J, leaving 9 bases between them. The CDR3 protein is CASSYTRAYNSPLHF. CDR3 bases: TGTGCCAGCAGTTACACGCGGGCCTATAATTCACCCCTCCACTTT.

The genes are TRBV7-9 and TRBJ1-1, with D possibly matching TRBD1 (5 bases). The V gene's germline CDR1 is SEHNR and CDR2 FQNEAQ (reference sequence). V lost 3 bases and J 5 bases, leaving 13 bases between the germline ends. This CDR3 is built from 14 residues. CDR3 in DNA: TGTGCCAGCAGCTTCGGGGGAACGGATACTGAAGCTTTCTTT. This codes for CASSFGGTDTEAFF. Complete variable domain (other parts from reference TRBV7-9 and TRBJ1-1): DTGVSQNPRHKITKRGQNVTFRCDPISEHNRLYWYRQTLGQGPEFLTYFQNEAQLEKSRLLSDRFSAERPKGSFSTLEIQRTEQGDSAMYLCASSFGGTDTEAFFGQGTRLTVV.

This chain uses TRBV5-1 with TRBJ2-2; 10 bases map to TRBD1. After removal of 2 bases from V and 5 bases from J, the junction contained 6 bases not matched to a gene. The CDR3 extends over 16 amino acids. Looked up from germline, CDR1 is SGHRS and CDR2 is YFSETQ. CDR3 sequence: CASSFSGQGQTGELFF. The CDR3 DNA is TGCGCCAGCAGCTTTTCGGGACAGGGGCAAACCGGGGAGCTGTTTTTT.

The gene calls are TRBV5-1 and TRBJ2-7; TRBD1 matches 9 bases. The CDR3 sequence is 15 residues long. J lost 2 bases, V lost 4 bases, and 7 bases had no gene match. From germline, CDR1 is SGHRS and CDR2 YFSETQ. CDR3: CASSRGQGPTYEQYF. The CDR3 DNA is TGCGCCAGCAGCCGCGGACAGGGGCCCACCTACGAGCAGTACTTC.

This clone was seen a few times. CDR3 nucleotides: TGTGCCAGCAGATGGAGGGTGGATGGCTACACCTTC. Protein product: CASRWRVDGYTF. The chain couples TRBV7-2 to TRBJ1-2, with unresolved D. CDR1 and CDR2 (germline): SGHTA, FQGNSA. Trimming removed 6 bases at V and 6 bases at J, with 11 bases between. This CDR3 region has 12 residues.

V gene TRBV27 combines with J gene TRBJ2-5; TRBD2 aligns across 7 bases. This CDR3 spans 17 amino acids. V shed 5 bases and J 1 base; nucleotides not matched to a gene: 13. Germline V CDR1 and CDR2: MNHEY, SMNVEV (reference sequence). DNA for the CDR3: TGTGCCAGCAGTCTCAACCTTTTAAGCGGGATCCAAGAGACCCAGTACTTC. Residues: CASSLNLLSGIQETQYF.

The chain carries TRBV11-2 and TRBJ2-3; D remains ambiguous. CDR3 length equals 15 residues. Germline V CDR1 and CDR2: SGHAT, FQNNGV. V was shortened by 0 bases and J by 0 bases, with 7 bases between the two germline ends. The CDR3 loop is CASSLDPTSTDTQYF. The CDR3 bases are TGTGCCAGCAGCTTAGACCCAACTAGCACAGATACGCAGTATTTT.

The J gene is TRBJ2-1, the V gene TRBV10-3, with TRBD2 as a possible D gene (6 bases). V lost 2 bases and J lost 0, with 11 bases in between. Germline values: CDR1 ENHRY, CDR2 SYGVKD. The CDR3 extends over 16 amino acids. This chain's CDR3 is CAISEKGGSSYNEQFF. The DNA for the CDR3 is TGTGCCATCAGTGAGAAAGGAGGGAGCTCCTACAATGAGCAGTTCTTC.

V and J are TRBV27 and TRBJ1-5; D might be TRBD1 (5 bases). V gave up 3 bases and J gave up 5 bases, with 11 bases separating them. This CDR3 is 14 amino acids long. CDR1 is MNHEY and CDR2 is SMNVEV in the germline V gene (reference sequence). The CDR3 nucleotides read TGTGCCAGCAGTTTCCGGCAGGGTGATCAGCCCCAGCATTTT. Protein product: CASSFRQGDQPQHF.

This chain links TRBV30 with TRBJ1-4; TRBD1 agrees at 10 bases. Per the germline V gene, CDR1 is GTSNPN and CDR2 is SVGIG (reference sequence). The CDR3 is 14 residues long. J lost 5 bases, V lost 2 bases, and 2 bases had no gene match. CDR3 sequence reads: CAWSWGQGNEKLFF. The CDR3 DNA follows: TGTGCCTGGAGTTGGGGACAGGGGAATGAAAAACTGTTTTTT.

The chain links TRBV12-3 or TRBV12-4 to TRBJ2-1; 7 bases agree with TRBD2. The length of the CDR3 is 11 residues. Trimming removed 5 bases from V and 10 bases from J; junction bases left unmatched: 2. The CDR3 DNA reads as TGTGCCAGCAGTCCACTAGCGGAGCAGTTCTTC. Translating gives CASSPLAEQFF.

V usage is TRBV20-1 and J usage is TRBJ1-6; D remains unclear. Germline lookup yields CDR1 DFQATT and CDR2 SNEGSKA (reference sequence). The CDR3 contains 12 residues. Trimming took off 3 bases at V and 10 bases at J, with 10 bases between the two ends. Written as DNA, the CDR3 is TGCAGTGCTAGTCAGCCAGGATCACCCCTCCACTTT. Residues: CSASQPGSPLHF.

CDR3 amino acids: CASSRTGSYNEQFF. The CDR3 DNA is TGTGCCAGCAGTCGGACAGGCTCGTACAATGAGCAGTTCTTC. The rearrangement links TRBV27 to TRBJ2-1; 7 bases are shared with TRBD1. V trimming: 5 bases; J trimming: 4 bases; junction bases outside the gene matches: 5. This CDR3 is 14 amino acids long. The V gene's germline CDR1 is MNHEY and CDR2 SMNVEV (reference sequence).

The V and J genes are TRBV3-1 (or the pseudogene TRBV3-2) and TRBJ2-7; TRBD1 aligns across 7 bases. With V trimmed by 4 bases and J by 4 bases, 13 bases remained unmatched. This CDR3 comprises 16 residues. Germline loops: CDR1 LGHDT, CDR2 YNNKEL (reference sequence). The DNA of the CDR3 is TGTGCCAGCAGCCGGGACAGCCCAAGCCTCCTATACGAGCAGTACTTC. Translation gives CASSRDSPSLLYEQYF.

V usage is TRBV29-1 and J usage is TRBJ1-4; D remains unclear. In germline, CDR1 is SQVTM, CDR2 ANQGSEA. The CDR3 runs to 11 residues. Trimming stripped 3 bases from V and 6 bases from J, with 5 bases between. The CDR3 DNA sequence: TGCAGCGTTGAGGCGGATGAAAAACTGTTTTTT. It yields the protein CSVEADEKLFF.

This rearrangement joins TRBV4-3 to TRBJ2-5, with 8 bases that match TRBD2. The CDR3 contains 15 residues. The ends lost 0 bases at V and 3 bases at J; junction bases unmatched: 3. Germline lookup yields CDR1 LGHNA and CDR2 YSLEER. The CDR3 DNA reads as TGCGCCAGCAGCCAAGATCTACTAGCGGAAGAGACCCAGTACTTC. It encodes CASSQDLLAEETQYF.

Regarding this clone: A junction end diverges from the germline sequence, so it may reflect a read error. This chain connects TRBV7-7 to TRBJ2-1; the D gene is possibly TRBD2 (5 bases). Germline V lookup: CDR1 SSHAT, CDR2 FNYEAQ (reference sequence). CDR3 length equals 17 residues. The CDR3 region has the DNA TGTGCTAGCAGCTTATCCCCTTACGCGGGCTCCTACAATGAGCAGTTCTTC. This gives the protein CASSLSPYAGSYNEQFF.

The chain is built from TRBV2 and TRBJ2-4, with TRBD2 identical over 7 bases. Trimming removed 3 bases from V and 3 bases from J; junction bases left unmatched: 11. Germline CDR1 is SNHLY and CDR2 is FYNNEI. The CDR3 consists of 17 residues. CDR3 protein: CASSDPTAGDGKNIQYF. DNA for the CDR3: TGTGCCAGCAGTGACCCTACGGCGGGAGACGGCAAAAACATTCAGTACTTC.